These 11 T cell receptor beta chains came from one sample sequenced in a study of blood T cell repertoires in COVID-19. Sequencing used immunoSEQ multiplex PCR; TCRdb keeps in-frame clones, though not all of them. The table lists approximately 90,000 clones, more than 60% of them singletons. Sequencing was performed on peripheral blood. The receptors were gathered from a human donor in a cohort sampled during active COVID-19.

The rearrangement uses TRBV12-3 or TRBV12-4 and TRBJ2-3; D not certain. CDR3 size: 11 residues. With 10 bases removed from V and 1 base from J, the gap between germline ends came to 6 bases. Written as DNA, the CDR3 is TGTGCCATTTGGCGCACAGATACGCAGTATTTT. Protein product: CAIWRTDTQYF.

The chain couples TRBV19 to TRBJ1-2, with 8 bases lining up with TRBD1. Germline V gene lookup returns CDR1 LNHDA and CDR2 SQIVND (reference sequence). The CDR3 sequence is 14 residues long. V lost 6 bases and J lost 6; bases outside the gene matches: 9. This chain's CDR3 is CASRFTGGLDGYTF. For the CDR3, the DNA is TGTGCCAGTAGGTTTACAGGGGGTTTGGATGGCTACACCTTC.

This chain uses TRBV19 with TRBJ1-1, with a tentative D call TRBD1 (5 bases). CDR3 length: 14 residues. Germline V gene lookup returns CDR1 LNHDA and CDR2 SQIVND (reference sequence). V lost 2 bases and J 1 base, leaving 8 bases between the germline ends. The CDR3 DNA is TGTGCCAGTAGTATACAGGGTGGGAACACTGAAGCTTTCTTT. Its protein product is CASSIQGGNTEAFF.

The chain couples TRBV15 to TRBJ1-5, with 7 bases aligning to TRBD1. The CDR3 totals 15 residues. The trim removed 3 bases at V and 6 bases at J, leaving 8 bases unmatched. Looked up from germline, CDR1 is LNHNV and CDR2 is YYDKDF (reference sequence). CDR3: CATSSSGTVIQPQHF. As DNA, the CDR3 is TGTGCCACCAGCAGTTCCGGGACAGTTATTCAGCCCCAGCATTTT.

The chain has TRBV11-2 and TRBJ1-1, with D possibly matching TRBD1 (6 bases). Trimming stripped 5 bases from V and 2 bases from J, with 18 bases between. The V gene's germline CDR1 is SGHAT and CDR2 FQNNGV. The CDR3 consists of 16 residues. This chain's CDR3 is CASSPRQAGANTEAFF. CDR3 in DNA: TGTGCCAGCAGCCCCCGACAGGCGGGGGCTAACACTGAAGCTTTCTTT.

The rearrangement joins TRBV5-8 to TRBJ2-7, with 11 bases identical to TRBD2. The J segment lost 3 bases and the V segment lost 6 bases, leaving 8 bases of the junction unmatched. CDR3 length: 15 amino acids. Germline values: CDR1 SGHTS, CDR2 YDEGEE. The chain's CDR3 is CASNVPGLADYEQYF. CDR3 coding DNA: TGTGCCAGCAACGTACCGGGACTAGCGGACTACGAGCAGTACTTC.

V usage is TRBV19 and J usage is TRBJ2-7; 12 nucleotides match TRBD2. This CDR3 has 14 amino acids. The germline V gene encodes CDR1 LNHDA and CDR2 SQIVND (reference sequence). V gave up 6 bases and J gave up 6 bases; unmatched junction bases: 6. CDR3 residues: CASRRLAGVGEQYF. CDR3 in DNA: TGTGCCAGTAGGAGACTAGCGGGAGTGGGCGAGCAGTACTTC.

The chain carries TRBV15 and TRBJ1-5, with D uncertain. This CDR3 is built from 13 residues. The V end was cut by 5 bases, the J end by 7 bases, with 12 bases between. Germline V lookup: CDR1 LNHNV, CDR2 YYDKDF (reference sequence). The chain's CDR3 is CATSSKVAQPQHF. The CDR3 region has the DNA TGTGCCACCAGCTCAAAAGTGGCCCAGCCCCAGCATTTT.

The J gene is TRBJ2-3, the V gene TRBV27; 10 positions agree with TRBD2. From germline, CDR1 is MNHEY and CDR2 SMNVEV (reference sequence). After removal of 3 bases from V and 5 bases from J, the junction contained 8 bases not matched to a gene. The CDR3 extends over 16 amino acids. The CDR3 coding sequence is TGTGCCAGCAGTTTTGGAGCGGGAGGGCCGGGAGATACGCAGTATTTT. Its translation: CASSFGAGGPGDTQYF.

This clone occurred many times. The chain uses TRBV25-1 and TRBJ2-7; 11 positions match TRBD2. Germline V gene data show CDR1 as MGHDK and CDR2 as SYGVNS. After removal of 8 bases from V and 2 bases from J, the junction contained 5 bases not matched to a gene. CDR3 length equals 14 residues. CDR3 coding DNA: TGTGCCAGCCCCGAACTAGCGGGGGCCTACGAGCAGTACTTC. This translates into CASPELAGAYEQYF.

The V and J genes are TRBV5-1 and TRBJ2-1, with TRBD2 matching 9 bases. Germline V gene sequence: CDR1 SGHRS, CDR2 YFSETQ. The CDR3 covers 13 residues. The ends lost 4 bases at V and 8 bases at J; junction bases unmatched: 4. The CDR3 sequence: CASSAGLADEQFF. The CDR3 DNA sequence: TGCGCCAGCAGCGCGGGACTAGCAGATGAGCAGTTCTTC.